Below are 18 T cell receptor beta chains sequenced from a single sample in a study of regulatory T cells in long-lasting Graves disease. Arm-PCR of CDR3 regions with iRepertoire HTBI primers generated TCR beta libraries. MiXCR, run by TCRdb on the multiplex PCR reads, gives a single entry per CDR3 protein. This sample has around 230,000 distinct CDR3 sequences, with approximately 20% found just once. This sample's time point: newly diagnosed GD, antithyroid drugs for less than 3 months. RNA from PBMCs was the source of the TCR library. Source: peripheral blood mononuclear cells (PBMCs), taken at new diagnosis, from a patient treated with antithyroid drugs. The receptor source for this set is a female donor with Graves disease.

This clonotype came up many times. J is TRBJ2-5 and V is TRBV6-1; possible D gene TRBD2, 6 bases. The V end lost 7 bases, the J end lost 5 bases, and 17 bases lay between the germline ends. Germline CDR1 is MNHNS and CDR2 is SASEGT. The CDR3 length is 14 residues. The CDR3 region has the DNA TGTGCCAGCATGGGGCGAACTCGGGGGGAGACCCAGTACTTC. This translates into CASMGRTRGETQYF.

This sequence joins TRBV5-1 and TRBJ2-3; no definite D call. The germline gives CDR1 SGHRS, CDR2 YFSETQ. V lost 5 bases to trimming and J lost 5 bases, with 15 bases between them. This CDR3 has 14 residues. CDR3 nucleotides: TGCGCCAGCAGTCCCCCCTCGCCGAGAGATACGCAGTATTTT. Encoded protein: CASSPPSPRDTQYF. Drawing the rest from reference TRBV5-1 and TRBJ2-3, the complete variable domain is KAGVTQTPRYLIKTRGQQVTLSCSPISGHRSVSWYQQTPGQGLQFLFEYFSETQRNKGNFPGRFSGRQFSNSRSEMNVSTLELGDSALYLCASSPPSPRDTQYFGPGTRLTVL.

The V gene is TRBV7-2, the J gene TRBJ2-7; 11 bases line up with TRBD2. After removal of 5 bases from V and 0 bases from J, the junction contained 6 bases not matched to a gene. Germline values: CDR1 SGHTA, CDR2 FQGNSA. The CDR3 has 16 residues. CDR3 in amino acids: CASSHSGRGNSYEQYV. The CDR3 region has the DNA TGTGCCAGCAGCCATAGCGGGAGGGGAAACTCCTACGAGCAGTACGTC.

The table lists this clonotype with many counts. V is TRBV27 and J is TRBJ2-7, with 14 bases identical to TRBD2. Per germline, CDR1 MNHEY and CDR2 SMNVEV (reference sequence). The length of the CDR3 is 15 residues. V lost 8 bases and J lost 3; bases outside the gene matches: 6. The CDR3 region is CASAGLAGASYEQYF. The CDR3 bases are TGTGCCAGCGCGGGACTAGCGGGAGCAAGCTACGAGCAGTACTTC.

This clonotype was recorded at least ten times. V usage is TRBV7-9 and J usage is TRBJ1-2, with D possibly matching TRBD1 (5 bases). CDR1 and CDR2 (germline): SEHNR, FQNEAQ (reference sequence). V was pared by 2 bases and J by 6 bases, with 10 bases between. This CDR3 region has 13 residues. This CDR3 reads CASSLWGEDGYTF. The CDR3 DNA is TGTGCCAGCAGCTTATGGGGGGAGGATGGCTACACCTTC.

This clonotype came up many times. The chain couples TRBV19 to TRBJ2-1, with 7 bases that match TRBD2. V was pared by 2 bases and J by 4 bases, with 5 bases of the junction left unmatched. The CDR3 is made up of 15 amino acids. Germline V CDR1 and CDR2: LNHDA, SQIVND (reference sequence). The DNA of the CDR3 is TGTGCCAGTAGTATAAGAGCTAGCGGTTACAATGAGCAGTTCTTC. The encoded protein is CASSIRASGYNEQFF.

This clonotype was seen ten or more times. This chain uses TRBV2 with TRBJ2-3; 8 bases map to TRBD1. Germline trimming cut 3 bases from V and 0 bases from J; bases unmatched to any gene: 5. There are 16 residues in the CDR3. Germline assignment: CDR1 SNHLY and CDR2 FYNNEI. Written as DNA, the CDR3 is TGTGCCAGCAGTGAGACAGGGGTCGCCAGCACAGATACGCAGTATTTT. The encoded protein is CASSETGVASTDTQYF.

There are many counts of this clonotype. The chain has TRBV6-1 and TRBJ1-1; D remains unclear. Trimming cost V 6 bases and J 0 bases, with 14 bases left between them. The CDR3 is made up of 15 amino acids. CDR1 is MNHNS, CDR2 SASEGT, per germline. CDR3 loop: CASSPTGRLNTEAFF. The CDR3 nucleotides read TGTGCCAGCAGCCCCACGGGCAGATTGAACACTGAAGCTTTCTTT.

This clonotype was observed many times. CDR3 residues: CSASRGRPVETQYF. The DNA of the CDR3 is TGCAGTGCTAGTCGAGGGAGGCCGGTGGAGACCCAGTACTTC. The V gene is TRBV20-1, the J gene TRBJ2-5, with D perhaps matching TRBD2 (6 bases). Germline CDR1 DFQATT, CDR2 SNEGSKA (reference sequence). The CDR3 has 14 amino acids. The V and J ends lost 3 bases and 5 bases respectively, with 16 bases between them.

Concerning this clonotype itself: A much larger clone differs from this one at a single base, so this may be a read error. The chain is built from TRBV11-2 and TRBJ2-3; no firm D call. The J call may be incorrect, as the DNA end agrees better with TRBJ2-7. CDR3 size: 13 residues. Germline CDR1 and CDR2: SGHAT and FQNNGV. DNA of the CDR3: TGTGCCAGCAGCCTCCAGTTGGGCTACGAGCAGTACTTC. It translates to CASSLQLGYEQYF.

This clonotype was observed many times. The genes are TRBV5-1 and TRBJ2-1; 12 bases map to TRBD2. With 4 bases clipped from V and 8 bases from J, the junction kept 4 bases outside the gene matches. The CDR3 has 14 amino acids. Germline assignment: CDR1 SGHRS and CDR2 YFSETQ. The CDR3 bases are TGCGCCAGCAGCCAACTAGCGGGAGGCGATGAGCAGTTCTTC. Its protein is CASSQLAGGDEQFF. Looking up the rest from reference TRBV5-1 and TRBJ2-1 gives the full variable domain: KAGVTQTPRYLIKTRGQQVTLSCSPISGHRSVSWYQQTPGQGLQFLFEYFSETQRNKGNFPGRFSGRQFSNSRSEMNVSTLELGDSALYLCASSQLAGGDEQFFGPGTRLTVL.

The table lists this clonotype with many counts. This chain uses TRBV12-3 or TRBV12-4 with TRBJ2-5; 9 bases align to TRBD1. The CDR3 totals 15 residues. The V and J ends lost 5 bases and 1 base, in that order; junction bases with no gene match: 5. The CDR3: CASSPGTGCQETQYF. CDR3 nucleotides: TGTGCCAGCAGTCCTGGGACAGGGTGCCAAGAGACCCAGTACTTC.

The V and J genes are TRBV20-1 and TRBJ2-7, with 9 bases matching TRBD2. Looked up from germline, CDR1 is DFQATT and CDR2 is SNEGSKA (reference sequence). J was trimmed by 6 bases and V by 3 bases; bases with no gene match: 9. The CDR3 is 14 amino acids. As DNA, the CDR3 is TGCAGTGCTAGCCTAGCGGGACCCAGGGGCGAGCAGTACTTC. Its translation: CSASLAGPRGEQYF.

V usage is TRBV3-1 and J usage is TRBJ2-1; 7 bases are shared with TRBD1. With 1 base clipped from V and 3 bases from J, the junction kept 9 bases outside the gene matches. The CDR3 consists of 17 residues. The germline V gene encodes CDR1 LGHDT and CDR2 YNNKEL (reference sequence). The CDR3, as DNA: TGTGCCAGCAGCCAAGTTAGCCGGACAGGAGACTACAATGAGCAGTTCTTC. Its translation is CASSQVSRTGDYNEQFF.

This clonotype was detected many times. This chain links TRBV10-3 with TRBJ2-5, with a possible D match to TRBD1 (5 bases). V lost 6 bases and J lost 0, with 11 bases in between. The germline CDR1 and CDR2 sequences are ENHRY and SYGVKD. The CDR3 contains 14 residues. The CDR3 nucleotides are TGTGCCATCAGGAAAGGGGTGGACCAAGAGACCCAGTACTTC. Translation: CAIRKGVDQETQYF.

The chain couples TRBV7-9 to TRBJ2-7; D uncertain. Trimming cost V 5 bases and J 6 bases, with 11 bases left between them. The CDR3 runs 12 residues. CDR1 is SEHNR and CDR2 is FQNEAQ in the germline V gene (reference sequence). The CDR3 region is CASSHDLGEQYF. The CDR3 coding sequence is TGTGCCAGCAGCCATGACTTAGGCGAGCAGTACTTC.

The CDR3 DNA sequence: TGTGCCAGCAGTTTTTCCCAGGGGGCTGAGCAGTTCTTC. It translates to CASSFSQGAEQFF. The chain combines TRBV27 with TRBJ2-1; 8 bases are shared with TRBD1. CDR3 length equals 13 residues. Germline V gene data show CDR1 as MNHEY and CDR2 as SMNVEV (reference sequence). Trimming removed 3 bases from V and 9 bases from J; junction bases left unmatched: 4.

Many counts were recorded for this clonotype. V is TRBV12-3 or TRBV12-4 and J is TRBJ1-1; D perhaps matches TRBD1 (5 bases). V was cut by 6 bases and J by 4 bases, with 15 bases left in between. CDR3 length: 14 residues. CDR3 in DNA: TGTGCCAGCAGGTCAGAAGGGGCGACCACTGAAGCTTTCTTT. Encoded protein: CASRSEGATTEAFF.